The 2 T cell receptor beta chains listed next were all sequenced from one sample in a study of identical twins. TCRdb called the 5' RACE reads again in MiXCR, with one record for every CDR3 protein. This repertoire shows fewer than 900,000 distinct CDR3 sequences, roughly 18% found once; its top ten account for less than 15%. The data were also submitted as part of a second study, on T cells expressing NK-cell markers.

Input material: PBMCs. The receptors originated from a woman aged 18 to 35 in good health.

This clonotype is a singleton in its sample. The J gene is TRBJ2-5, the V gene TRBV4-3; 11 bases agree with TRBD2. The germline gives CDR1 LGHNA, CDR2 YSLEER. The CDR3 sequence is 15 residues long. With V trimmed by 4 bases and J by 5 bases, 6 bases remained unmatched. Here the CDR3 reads CASSLLGLAAETQYF. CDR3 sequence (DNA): TGCGCCAGCAGCCTATTGGGACTAGCGGCGGAGACCCAGTACTTC.

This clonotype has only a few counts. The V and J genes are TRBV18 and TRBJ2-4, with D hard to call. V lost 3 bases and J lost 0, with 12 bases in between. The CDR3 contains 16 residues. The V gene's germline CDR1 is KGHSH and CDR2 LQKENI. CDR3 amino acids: CASSPQAALAKNIQYF. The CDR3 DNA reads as TGTGCCAGCTCACCCCAGGCAGCTTTAGCCAAAAACATTCAGTACTTC.